The 9 T cell receptor beta chains below all came from one sample that was sequenced in a study of blood T cell repertoires in COVID-19. The method was immunoSEQ multiplex PCR; TCRdb's version includes in-frame clones alone and lacks a portion of them. The sample consists of about 210,000 clones, 84% of them appearing once. Input material: peripheral blood. These receptors were obtained from a woman between 45 and 60 years old with active or convalescent COVID-19.

The rearrangement joins TRBV5-1 to TRBJ1-2; D unclear. The germline CDR1 and CDR2 sequences are SGHRS and YFSETQ. This CDR3 has 14 residues. V was trimmed by 4 bases and J by 0 bases, leaving 10 bases between them. This CDR3 reads CASSPTGANYGYTF. The CDR3 DNA follows: TGCGCCAGCAGCCCAACCGGGGCTAACTATGGCTACACCTTC.

The CDR3 here is CASSLNSQMDTEAFF. Written as DNA, the CDR3 is TGTGCCAGCTCACTAAATAGTCAAATGGACACTGAAGCTTTCTTT. The rearrangement uses TRBV18 and TRBJ1-1; no definite D call. The CDR3 runs to 15 residues. Germline lookup yields CDR1 KGHSH and CDR2 LQKENI. Deletions cut 4 bases from V and 3 bases from J, with 15 bases between.

The chain links TRBV6-4 to TRBJ2-3; D is possibly TRBD1 (6 bases). Per germline, CDR1 MRHNA and CDR2 SNTAGT. CDR3 length equals 15 residues. V was shortened by 6 bases and J by 6 bases, with 19 bases between the two germline ends. The CDR3: CASRTTGSSGDTQYF. CDR3 in DNA: TGTGCCAGCAGGACTACAGGGTCAAGTGGGGATACGCAGTATTTT.

V is TRBV6-4 and J is TRBJ2-7; D is perhaps TRBD1 (6 bases). This CDR3 region has 15 residues. Trimming cost V 2 bases and J 2 bases, with 13 bases left between them. CDR1 MRHNA and CDR2 SNTAGT come from the germline V gene. The CDR3 spells CASSDGDRCPYEQYV. As DNA, the CDR3 is TGTGCCAGCAGTGACGGAGACAGGTGCCCCTACGAGCAGTACGTC.

The chain links TRBV5-1 to TRBJ2-7, with D maybe TRBD1 (5 bases). This CDR3 is built from 15 residues. Trimming pared 3 bases from V and 2 bases from J, leaving 15 bases between. Germline V gene sequence: CDR1 SGHRS, CDR2 YFSETQ. CDR3 protein: CASSSGHAGTYEQYF. The CDR3 DNA reads as TGCGCCAGCAGCTCAGGACACGCCGGTACCTACGAGCAGTACTTC.

This clone was observed a handful of times. The J gene is TRBJ1-6, the V gene TRBV11-2, with 7 bases lining up with TRBD1. From germline, CDR1 is SGHAT and CDR2 FQNNGV. J gave up 0 bases and V 1 base, and 6 bases lay outside the gene matches. This CDR3 is built from 18 residues. The CDR3: CASSLVSGGRSYNSPLHF. Here the CDR3 DNA reads TGTGCCAGCAGCTTAGTCTCAGGGGGTCGCTCCTATAATTCACCCCTCCACTTT.

This rearrangement joins TRBV4-2 to TRBJ1-3; tentatively, D is TRBD1 (6 bases). The CDR3 has 16 amino acids. Germline V lookup: CDR1 LGHNA, CDR2 YNFKEQ. With 2 bases removed from V and 0 bases from J, the gap between germline ends came to 11 bases. The CDR3 DNA follows: TGTGCCAGCAGCCAACGAACAGGGCTCTCTGGAAACACCATATATTTT. It codes for CASSQRTGLSGNTIYF.

This clone came up many times. This chain links TRBV18 with TRBJ2-1; 9 positions agree with TRBD1. Germline assignment: CDR1 KGHSH and CDR2 LQKENI. V lost 6 bases, J lost 5 bases, and 8 bases stayed unmatched. The CDR3 is 15 residues long. In nucleotides, the CDR3 is TGTGCCAGCTCTCATGGGACAGGGTGGGACAATGAGCAGTTCTTC. Its protein product is CASSHGTGWDNEQFF.

This clone was detected ten times or more. The chain carries TRBV19 and TRBJ2-6; TRBD2 might be the D (6 bases). CDR1 LNHDA and CDR2 SQIVND come from the germline V gene (reference sequence). Trimming cost V 7 bases and J 4 bases, with 17 bases left between them. The CDR3 contains 16 residues. In DNA, the CDR3 is TGTGCCAGTAAGCCAGGGAGGTCCCCCGGGGCCAACGTCCTGACTTTC. Its translation is CASKPGRSPGANVLTF.